The 9 T cell receptor beta chains listed next were all sequenced from one sample in a study of T cells in Graves' hyperthyroidism and ophthalmopathy (dated by TCRdb to about 2019). The receptor library was made with multiplex PCR. Instrument on record: Illumina HiSeq 2000. TCR beta CDR3 regions were amplified from RNA transcripts. For the first round of RT-PCR on the TCR CDR3, the HTBI primer set was used together with the Qiagen OneStep RT-PCR kit. TCRdb itself trimmed the public reads at Q25 with fastp, ran MiXCR and retained productive beta chains. Each record represents a unique CDR3 protein, reported with the most common genes and DNA among its rows. This sample gives fewer than 850,000 distinct CDR3 sequences in total; approximately 15% of them show up just once. Of the sample, 15% to 19% falls within the top ten clones. Source material: blood. The receptors stem from a man aged 50 to 60 with Graves' hyperthyroidism.

This clonotype was picked up a small number of times. Being one base from a much bigger clone, this may be a read error. The chain carries TRBV28 and TRBJ2-7, with 12 bases fitting TRBD1. The CDR3 loop spans 15 amino acids. The germline CDR1 and CDR2 sequences are MDHEN and SYDVKM. The CDR3 DNA reads TGTGCCAGCAGTCTACCGGGACAGGGGGCCTACGGGCAGTACTTC. This sequence encodes CASSLPGQGAYGQYF. The whole variable domain, filled in from reference TRBV28 and TRBJ2-7, reads DVKVTQSSRYLVKRTGEKVFLECVQDMDHENMFWYRQDPGLGLRLIYFSYDVKMKEKGDIPEGYSVSREKKERFSLILESASTNQTSMYLCASSLPGQGAYGQYFGPGTRLTVT.

This clonotype has at least ten counts. The V and J genes are TRBV10-3 and TRBJ2-7, with 12 bases matching TRBD2. This CDR3 has 15 residues. J lost 6 bases, V lost 2 bases, and 5 bases had no gene match. CDR1 and CDR2 (germline): ENHRY, SYGVKD. For the CDR3, the DNA is TGTGCCATCAGTGAGCCCGGACTAGCGGGAAGCGAGCAGTACTTC. Protein product: CAISEPGLAGSEQYF.

This clonotype occurred many times. The rearrangement joins TRBV9 to TRBJ2-1; 7 bases fit TRBD1. V was pared by 4 bases and J by 0 bases, with 7 bases of the junction left unmatched. The CDR3 length is 16 residues. Germline values: CDR1 SGDLS, CDR2 YYNGEE. CDR3 nucleotide sequence: TGTGCCAGCAGCCCCCGGACAGGAGGCTCCTACAATGAGCAGTTCTTC. This codes for CASSPRTGGSYNEQFF.

The table lists this clonotype with many counts. CDR3 nucleotides: TGTGCCAGCAGTCCGCTCTCGGGGGCGGACGAGCAGTACTTC. Protein sequence: CASSPLSGADEQYF. The rearrangement links TRBV2 to TRBJ2-7; either TRBD1 or TRBD2 may supply D (6 bases each). This CDR3 comprises 14 residues. The V end lost 5 bases, the J end lost 5 bases, and 16 bases lay between the germline ends. The germline CDR1 and CDR2 sequences are SNHLY and FYNNEI.

This clonotype was observed a handful of times. The chain employs TRBV2 and TRBJ2-2; D is ambiguous. Trimming pared 6 bases from V and 1 base from J, leaving 9 bases between. The CDR3 has 14 residues. Per germline, CDR1 SNHLY and CDR2 FYNNEI. As DNA, the CDR3 is TGTGCCAGCAGCGCAGACGGGAACACCGGGGAGCTGTTTTTT. Translated, it gives CASSADGNTGELFF.

A few counts support this clonotype. The chain couples TRBV30 to TRBJ1-4; tentative D call: TRBD1 (5 bases). V lost 0 bases to trimming and J lost 7 bases, with 12 bases between them. The V gene's germline CDR1 is GTSNPN and CDR2 SVGIG (reference sequence). This CDR3 comprises 14 residues. CDR3 bases: TGTGCCTGGAGTGTATCAGGGCTTGTTGAAAAACTGTTTTTT. Its translation: CAWSVSGLVEKLFF.

This clonotype was seen ten or more times. The V call is TRBV6-1, the J call TRBJ2-5; D unresolved. CDR3 size: 13 residues. V lost 5 bases, J lost 5 bases, and 12 bases lay in between. Germline-derived CDR1 and CDR2 are MNHNS and SASEGT. The CDR3 region has the DNA TGTGCCAGCAGTTATCAGGTCTTGGAGACCCAGTACTTC. It codes for CASSYQVLETQYF.

V and J are TRBV6-1 and TRBJ1-5, with no clear D. The germline CDR1 and CDR2 sequences are MNHNS and SASEGT. The CDR3 sequence is 16 residues long. Trimming removed 3 bases at V and 6 bases at J, with 18 bases between. As DNA, the CDR3 is TGTGCCAGCAGTGACGAACCGACCGGGCCAAGTCAGCCCCAGCATTTT. As protein: CASSDEPTGPSQPQHF.

This rearrangement joins TRBV19 to TRBJ1-5, with 9 bases aligning to TRBD1. The germline V gene has CDR1 LNHDA and CDR2 SQIVND (reference sequence). J was trimmed by 3 bases and V by 2 bases; bases with no gene match: 2. CDR3 length: 15 amino acids. The chain's CDR3 is CASSITGGHNQPQHF. The CDR3 region has the DNA TGTGCCAGTAGTATAACAGGGGGCCACAATCAGCCCCAGCATTTT.